These 11 T cell receptor beta chains share one sample of origin, sequenced in a study of T cell changes during pregnancy in multiple sclerosis (dated by TCRdb to about 2019). Library generation was performed with the immunoSEQ multiplex PCR assay. TCRdb retrieved this table from immuneACCESS and kept in-frame rearrangements only. Not all clones are present; in checked studies, unresolved V genes account for under half, and no reason is known for the remainder. Recorded for this sample are just over 80,000 clones; nearly 95% of them occurred a single time. The biggest ten clones account for about 1% of the sample. The sequences come from peripheral blood, collected in the second trimester of pregnancy. The receptors were gathered from a female donor with multiple sclerosis, enrolled in a pregnancy study.

V usage is TRBV29-1 and J usage is TRBJ2-1; 8 positions agree with TRBD2. This CDR3 has 16 residues. Germline V lookup: CDR1 SQVTM, CDR2 ANQGSEA. The junction had 11 bases not matched to a gene; V was cut back by 7 bases and J by 0 bases. This CDR3 is CSAGGLRESSYNEQFF. CDR3 nucleotides: TGCAGCGCGGGGGGGCTGAGGGAGAGCTCCTACAATGAGCAGTTCTTC.

This clone showed up just once. J is TRBJ1-5 and V is TRBV6-1; the match to TRBD1 covers 9 bases. The junction had 1 base not matched to a gene; V was cut back by 5 bases and J by 5 bases. The CDR3 loop spans 13 amino acids. Germline V gene sequence: CDR1 MNHNS, CDR2 SASEGT. The CDR3 protein is CASSRQGDQPQHF. The CDR3 nucleotides read TGTGCCAGCAGTCGACAGGGGGATCAGCCCCAGCATTTT.

The V call is TRBV5-5, the J call TRBJ2-5; the D gene is possibly TRBD1 (5 bases). Trimming left V 1 base short and J 0 bases short, with 10 bases between. Looked up from germline, CDR1 is SGHKS and CDR2 is YYEKEE (reference sequence). CDR3 length equals 15 residues. The chain's CDR3 is CASSLYGAYQETQYF. CDR3 sequence (DNA): TGTGCCAGCAGCTTGTATGGGGCGTACCAAGAGACCCAGTACTTC.

The V gene is TRBV27, the J gene TRBJ1-1; 9 bases fit TRBD1. V dropped 3 bases and J dropped 1; count of bases not matched to a gene: 3. The CDR3 runs to 15 residues. The germline V gene has CDR1 MNHEY and CDR2 SMNVEV (reference sequence). CDR3 nucleotides: TGTGCCAGCAGTTTGACAGGGGGGGCGAACACTGAAGCTTTCTTT. Translating it yields CASSLTGGANTEAFF.

This chain joins TRBV12-1 and TRBJ1-1; the D call TRBD1 from the table was never checked on the DNA. TRBV12-1 is a pseudogene. The CDR3 sequence is 14 residues long. For the CDR3, the DNA is TGTGCCAGCAGCAAATACAGGGGTAGCACTGAAGCTTTCTTT. Its protein is CASSKYRGSTEAFF.

The chain employs TRBV5-4 and TRBJ2-5; possibly TRBD1 for D (6 bases). V was pared by 4 bases and J by 1 base, with 11 bases between. The CDR3 has 14 amino acids. The germline gives CDR1 SGHNT, CDR2 YYREEE (reference sequence). CDR3 coding DNA: TGTGCCAGCAGCCTTGGACAGATCCAAGAGACCCAGTACTTC. Protein: CASSLGQIQETQYF.

V usage is TRBV19 and J usage is TRBJ2-7; 10 bases agree with TRBD1. The length of the CDR3 is 15 residues. CDR1 is LNHDA and CDR2 is SQIVND in the germline V gene (reference sequence). V shed 3 bases, J shed 1 base, and the junction held 3 bases outside the gene matches. The CDR3 spells CASSMGQGSSYEQYF. The CDR3 DNA is TGTGCCAGTAGTATGGGACAGGGGTCTTCCTACGAGCAGTACTTC.

CDR3: CASRGRGQGSYGYTF. As DNA, the CDR3 is TGTGCCAGCAGGGGTCGGGGACAGGGTTCCTATGGCTACACCTTC. This chain uses TRBV25-1 with TRBJ1-2; 9 bases agree with TRBD1. Per the germline V gene, CDR1 is MGHDK and CDR2 is SYGVNS. The CDR3 consists of 15 residues. V shed 6 bases, J shed 4 bases, and the junction held 9 bases outside the gene matches.

This clone was picked up a small number of times. The rearrangement links TRBV6-1 to TRBJ1-1, with TRBD1 matching over 8 bases. This CDR3 region has 14 residues. The germline V gene has CDR1 MNHNS and CDR2 SASEGT. J was trimmed by 10 bases and V by 6 bases; bases with no gene match: 13. The CDR3 sequence is CASRENPPGQGAFF. In DNA, the CDR3 is TGTGCCAGCAGGGAAAACCCCCCCGGACAGGGAGCTTTCTTT.

The rearrangement links TRBV2 to TRBJ1-2, with D perhaps matching TRBD1 (5 bases). V was shortened by 1 base and J by 5 bases, with 14 bases between the two germline ends. CDR3 size: 15 residues. CDR1 is SNHLY, CDR2 FYNNEI, per germline. CDR3 bases: TGTGCCAGCAGTGAAGGAGGATCAAAGGGGTATGGCTACACCTTC. This encodes CASSEGGSKGYGYTF.

The chain has TRBV4-1 and TRBJ2-5, with unresolved D. The CDR3 totals 16 residues. V lost 0 bases and J 1 base, leaving 12 bases between the germline ends. CDR1 and CDR2 (germline): MGHRA, YSYEKL. The CDR3 bases are TGCGCCAGCAGCCAAGAATTTCGCGGAGTCCAAGAGACCCAGTACTTC. It translates to CASSQEFRGVQETQYF.